This T cell receptor beta chain was identified during a study of shared clonotypes between healthy human individuals. As for the study in general: Three plates were used per donor for CD4 naive, three for CD4 memory, two for CD8 naive and one for CD8 memory. Study-wide points: Non-shared clonotypes showed lower generation probabilities than clonotypes common to all four donors.

In regard to this clone: Antigen unknown.

This CDR3 contains 12 residues. Source study methods: For the immunoSEQ data, sequences were junction-only without quality scores, so filtering differed. Profiled with immunoSEQ multiplex PCR; TCRdb holds only in-frame clones, not every one. That table supplies the V and J calls and clone size; D and trimming were determined from the DNA. The sample includes about 120,000 clones, about 63% of them seen just once. V usage is TRBV21-1 and J usage is TRBJ2-7. TRBV21-1 is designated a pseudogene. Sequences were obtained from memory CD8+ T cells sorted from blood. Subset described: CD45RO+ cells pooled with CCR7-negative TemRA cells. This sequence was found in a woman in her 30s in good health. The CDR3 DNA reads as TGTGCCAGCAGCCAACATAGCTACGAGCAGTACTTC. Amino acid sequence: CASSQHSYEQYF.